Here is one T cell receptor (beta chain) with its context. What it recognizes is unknown. RNA transcripts served as the template for amplifying TCR beta CDR3 regions. Carried out on the TCR CDR3, a first-round RT-PCR used the HTBI primer set. TCRdb re-called the multiplex PCR reads with MiXCR, one entry per CDR3 protein. The sample carries about 710,000 distinct CDR3 sequences, roughly 15% recorded once. This sample was included in a study of T cells in Graves' hyperthyroidism and ophthalmopathy. Background on the study: It was at initial diagnosis, before any treatment, that peripheral blood was collected. The study's findings and limits: It was a median about seven months before onset that the model predicted ophthalmopathy. Blood also showed most of the thyroid clonotypes that were expanded above 0.001.

CDR3 length equals 13 residues. Per the germline V gene, CDR1 is MDHEN and CDR2 is SYDVKM. The V and J ends lost 7 bases and 2 bases respectively, with 12 bases between them. Among the patients, aged 18 to 65, hyperthyroidism was newly diagnosed and had lasted under 2 months. The chain has TRBV28 and TRBJ2-7, with D unclear. The origin of this receptor is a man aged 18 to 30 with Graves' hyperthyroidism. The sample was blood. CDR3 sequence reads: CASIGRSPYEQYF. CDR3 DNA: TGTGCCAGCATAGGGCGGAGCCCCTACGAGCAGTACTTC. The complete variable domain, with remaining parts taken from reference TRBV28 and TRBJ2-7, reads DVKVTQSSRYLVKRTGEKVFLECVQDMDHENMFWYRQDPGLGLRLIYFSYDVKMKEKGDIPEGYSVSREKKERFSLILESASTNQTSMYLCASIGRSPYEQYFGPGTRLTVT.